The entry below gives a single TCR beta chain sequence along with its context. What it binds is unknown. The CDR3 is 13 amino acids. Looked up from germline, CDR1 is MNHEY and CDR2 is SVGAGI. Trimming removed 7 bases from V and 2 bases from J, with 6 bases in between. TCRdb re-called the reads with MiXCR, one entry per CDR3 protein. The sample lists about 830,000 distinct CDR3 sequences; about 30% were seen once. This sample stems from a study of T cell repertoires in cytomegalovirus infection. The chain links TRBV6-5 to TRBJ2-6; D ambiguous. This receptor was obtained from a human donor in good health (CMV status not recorded). Some clones in this sample may be carry-over from other donors' samples. The material was cultured CD8+ T cells from PBMCs, obtained from culture after CMV antigen stimulation. Written as DNA, the CDR3 is TGTGCCAGCAACAAGACTGGGGCCAACGTCCTGACTTTC. Amino acid sequence: CASNKTGANVLTF.